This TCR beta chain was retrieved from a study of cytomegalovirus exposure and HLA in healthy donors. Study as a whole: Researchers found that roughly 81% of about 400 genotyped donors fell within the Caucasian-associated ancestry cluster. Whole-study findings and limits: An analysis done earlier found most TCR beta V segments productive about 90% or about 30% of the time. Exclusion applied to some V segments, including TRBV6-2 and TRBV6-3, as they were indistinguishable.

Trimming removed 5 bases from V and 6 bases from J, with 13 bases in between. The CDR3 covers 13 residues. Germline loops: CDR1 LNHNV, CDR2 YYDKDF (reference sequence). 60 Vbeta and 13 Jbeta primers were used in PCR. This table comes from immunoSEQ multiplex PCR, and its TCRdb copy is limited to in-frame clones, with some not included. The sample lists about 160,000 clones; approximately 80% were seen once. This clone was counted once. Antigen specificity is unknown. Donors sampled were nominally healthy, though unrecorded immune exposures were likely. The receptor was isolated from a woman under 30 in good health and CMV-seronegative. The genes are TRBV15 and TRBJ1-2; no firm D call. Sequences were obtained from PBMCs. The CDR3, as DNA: TGTGCCACCAGCCCCCGAGATCTCCATGGCTACACCTTC. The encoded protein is CATSPRDLHGYTF.